The clone carrying this TCR beta chain was found once. The authors isolated at least 7 million PBMCs per sample. These data come from a study of blood T cells in healthy people across ages. A sample-barcoded 5' primer and a J-beta primer mix were used in a second PCR of roughly 6 to 11 cycles. TCRdb itself ran the 5' RACE reads through MiXCR, one entry per CDR3 protein. The repertoire holds 1.5 million to 2 million distinct CDR3 sequences, about 28% seen once, with 7.7% in the top ten. The receptor's source is a woman aged 25 to 39 in good health. The material sequenced was blood.

CDR3 coding DNA: TGCAGTGCTAGAGATGGGAGCTGGCGGGACCTCCCCACAGATACGCAGTATTTT. Translating it yields CSARDGSWRDLPTDTQYF. The chain links TRBV20-1 to TRBJ2-3, with a tentative D call TRBD2 (6 bases). The germline V gene encodes CDR1 DFQATT and CDR2 SNEGSKA (reference sequence). The CDR3 is 18 amino acids. The germline V and J ends were trimmed by 0 bases and 2 bases, with 21 bases remaining between them.